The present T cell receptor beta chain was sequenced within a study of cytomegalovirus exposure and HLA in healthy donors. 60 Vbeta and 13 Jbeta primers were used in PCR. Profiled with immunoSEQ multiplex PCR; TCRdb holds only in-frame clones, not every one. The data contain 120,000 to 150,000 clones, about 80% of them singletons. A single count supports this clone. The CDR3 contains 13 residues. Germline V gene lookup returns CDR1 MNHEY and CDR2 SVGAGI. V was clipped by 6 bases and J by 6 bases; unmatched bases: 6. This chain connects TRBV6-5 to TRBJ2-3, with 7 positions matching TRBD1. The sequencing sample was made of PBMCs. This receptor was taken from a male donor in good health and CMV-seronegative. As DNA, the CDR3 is TGTGCCAGCAGGTCCTCCAGGGGGGATACGCAGTATTTT. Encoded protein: CASRSSRGDTQYF.